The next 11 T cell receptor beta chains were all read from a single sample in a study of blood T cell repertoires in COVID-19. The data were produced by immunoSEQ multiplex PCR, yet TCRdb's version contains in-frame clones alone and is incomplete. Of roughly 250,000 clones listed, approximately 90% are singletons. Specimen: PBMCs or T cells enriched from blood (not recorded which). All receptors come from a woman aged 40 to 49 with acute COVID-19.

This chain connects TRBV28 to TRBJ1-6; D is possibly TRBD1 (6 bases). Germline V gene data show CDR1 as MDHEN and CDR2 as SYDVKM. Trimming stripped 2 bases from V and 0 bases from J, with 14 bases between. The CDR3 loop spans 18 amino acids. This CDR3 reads CASSLKGHDSSYNSPLHF. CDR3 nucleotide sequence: TGTGCCAGCAGTTTAAAGGGACACGACAGCTCCTATAATTCACCCCTCCACTTT.

In DNA form, the CDR3 reads TGTGCCACCACGGACAGGGTCGATGAGCAGTTCTTC. Translating it yields CATTDRVDEQFF. The chain carries TRBV10-3 and TRBJ2-1, with 8 positions matching TRBD1. The CDR3 runs to 12 residues. CDR1 is ENHRY and CDR2 is SYGVKD in the germline V gene. J lost 8 bases, V lost 10 bases, and 7 bases had no gene match.

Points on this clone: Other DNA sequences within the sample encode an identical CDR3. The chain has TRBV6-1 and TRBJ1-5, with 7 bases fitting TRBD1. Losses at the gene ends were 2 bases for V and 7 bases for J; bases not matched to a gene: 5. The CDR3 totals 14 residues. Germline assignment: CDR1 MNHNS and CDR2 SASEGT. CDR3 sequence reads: CASSERGGGQPQHF. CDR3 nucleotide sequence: TGTGCCAGCAGTGAAAGAGGGGGCGGACAGCCCCAGCATTTT.

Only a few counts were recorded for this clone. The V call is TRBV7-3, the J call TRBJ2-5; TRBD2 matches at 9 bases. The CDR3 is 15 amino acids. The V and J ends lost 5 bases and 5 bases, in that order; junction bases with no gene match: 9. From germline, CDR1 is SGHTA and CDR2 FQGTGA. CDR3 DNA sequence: TGTGCCAGCAGCCAGGGACTAGCTCCCCAGGAGACCCAGTACTTC. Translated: CASSQGLAPQETQYF.

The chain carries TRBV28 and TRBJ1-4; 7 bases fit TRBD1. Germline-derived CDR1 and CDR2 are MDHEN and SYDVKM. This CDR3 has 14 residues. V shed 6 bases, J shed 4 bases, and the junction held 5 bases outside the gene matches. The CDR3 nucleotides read TGTGCCAGCAGGGGGGGACAGCTTAATGAAAAACTGTTTTTT. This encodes CASRGGQLNEKLFF.

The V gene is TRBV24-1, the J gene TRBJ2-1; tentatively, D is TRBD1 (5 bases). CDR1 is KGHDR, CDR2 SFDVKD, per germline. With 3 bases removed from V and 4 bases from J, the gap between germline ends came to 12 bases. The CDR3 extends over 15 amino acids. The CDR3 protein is CATSDNRQSYNEQFF. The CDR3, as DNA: TGTGCCACCAGTGATAATCGACAGTCATACAATGAGCAGTTCTTC.

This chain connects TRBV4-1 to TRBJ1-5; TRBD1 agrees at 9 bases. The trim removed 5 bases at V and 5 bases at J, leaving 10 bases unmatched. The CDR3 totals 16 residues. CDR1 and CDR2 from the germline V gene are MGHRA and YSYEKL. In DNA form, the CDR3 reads TGCGCCAGCAGCTCCCCCGGTCGGGACAGGGATCAGCCCCAGCATTTT. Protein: CASSSPGRDRDQPQHF.

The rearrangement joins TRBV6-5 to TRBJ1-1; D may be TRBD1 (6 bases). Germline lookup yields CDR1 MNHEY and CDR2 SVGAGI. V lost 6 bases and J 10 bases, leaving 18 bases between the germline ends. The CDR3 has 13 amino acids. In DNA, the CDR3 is TGTGCCAGCAGAGGGCGGGGGCAATTTGGAGCTTTCTTT. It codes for CASRGRGQFGAFF.

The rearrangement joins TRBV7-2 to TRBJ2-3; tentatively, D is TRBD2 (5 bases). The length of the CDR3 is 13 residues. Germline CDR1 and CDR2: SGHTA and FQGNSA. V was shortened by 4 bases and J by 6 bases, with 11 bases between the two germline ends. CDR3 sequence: CASSSFRGDTQYF. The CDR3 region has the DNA TGTGCCAGCAGCTCGTTTCGAGGGGATACGCAGTATTTT.

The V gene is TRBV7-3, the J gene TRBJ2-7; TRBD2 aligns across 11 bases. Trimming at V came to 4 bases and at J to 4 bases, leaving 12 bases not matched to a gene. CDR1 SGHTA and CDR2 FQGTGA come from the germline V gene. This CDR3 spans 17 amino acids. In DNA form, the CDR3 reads TGTGCCAGCAGCTCATCCGGGACTAGCGGTAGAGGGTACGAGCAGTACTTC. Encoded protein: CASSSSGTSGRGYEQYF.

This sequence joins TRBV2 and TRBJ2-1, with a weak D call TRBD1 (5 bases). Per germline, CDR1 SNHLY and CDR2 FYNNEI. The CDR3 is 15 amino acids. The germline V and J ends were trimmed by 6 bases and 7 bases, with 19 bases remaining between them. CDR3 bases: TGTGCCAGCAGGTCTGACAGAACCAGTATAAATGAGCAGTTCTTC. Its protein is CASRSDRTSINEQFF. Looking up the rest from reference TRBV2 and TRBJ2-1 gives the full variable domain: EPEVTQTPSHQVTQMGQEVILRCVPISNHLYFYWYRQILGQKVEFLVSFYNNEISEKSEIFDDQFSVERPDGSNFTLKIRSTKLEDSAMYFCASRSDRTSINEQFFGPGTRLTVL.